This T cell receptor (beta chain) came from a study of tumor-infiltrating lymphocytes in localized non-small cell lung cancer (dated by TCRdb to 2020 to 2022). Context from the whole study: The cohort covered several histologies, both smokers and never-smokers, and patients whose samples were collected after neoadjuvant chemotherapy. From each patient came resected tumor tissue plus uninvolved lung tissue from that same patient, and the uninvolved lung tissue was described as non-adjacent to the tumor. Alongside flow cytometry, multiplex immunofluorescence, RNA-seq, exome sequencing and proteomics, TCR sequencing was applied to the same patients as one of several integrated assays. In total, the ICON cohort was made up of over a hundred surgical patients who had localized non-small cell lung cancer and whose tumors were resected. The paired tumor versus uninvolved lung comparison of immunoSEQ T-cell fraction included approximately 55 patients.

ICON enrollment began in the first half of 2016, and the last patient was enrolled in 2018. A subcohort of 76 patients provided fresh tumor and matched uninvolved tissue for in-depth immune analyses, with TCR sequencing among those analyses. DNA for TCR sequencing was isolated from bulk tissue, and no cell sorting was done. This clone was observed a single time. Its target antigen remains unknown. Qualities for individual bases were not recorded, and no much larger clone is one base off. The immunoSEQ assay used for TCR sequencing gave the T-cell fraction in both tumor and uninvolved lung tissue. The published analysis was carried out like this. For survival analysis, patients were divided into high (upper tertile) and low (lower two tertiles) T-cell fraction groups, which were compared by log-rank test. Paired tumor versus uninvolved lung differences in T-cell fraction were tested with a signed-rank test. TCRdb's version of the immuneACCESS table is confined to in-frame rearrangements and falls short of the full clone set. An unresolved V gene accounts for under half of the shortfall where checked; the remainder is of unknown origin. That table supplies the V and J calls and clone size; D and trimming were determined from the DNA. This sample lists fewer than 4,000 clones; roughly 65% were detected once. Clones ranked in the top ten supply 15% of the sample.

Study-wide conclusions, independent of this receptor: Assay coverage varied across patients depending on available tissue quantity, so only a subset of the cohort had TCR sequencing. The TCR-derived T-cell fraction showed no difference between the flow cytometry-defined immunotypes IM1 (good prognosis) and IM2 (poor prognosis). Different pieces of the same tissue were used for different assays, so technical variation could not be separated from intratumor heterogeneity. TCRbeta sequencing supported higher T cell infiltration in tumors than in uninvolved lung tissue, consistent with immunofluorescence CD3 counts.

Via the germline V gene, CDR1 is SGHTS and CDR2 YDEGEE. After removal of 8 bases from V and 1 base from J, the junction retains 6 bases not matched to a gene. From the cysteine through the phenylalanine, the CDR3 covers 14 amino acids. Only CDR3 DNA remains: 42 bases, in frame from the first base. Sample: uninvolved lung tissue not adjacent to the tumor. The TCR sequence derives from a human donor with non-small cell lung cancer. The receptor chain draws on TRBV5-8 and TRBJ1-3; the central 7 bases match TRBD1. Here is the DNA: TGTGCCAGTACTAGGGGGCTATCTGGAAACACCATATATTTT. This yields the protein CASTRGLSGNTIYF.